Given below is one T cell receptor (beta chain) in context. Its target is unknown. Method: immunoSEQ multiplex PCR; TCRdb's copy keeps in-frame clones and lacks some. The table shows fewer than 25,000 clones, with 87% occurring only once. The entry originates in a study of PD-L1 blockade in urothelial cancer. Whole-study context: Patients took up atezolizumab in about 2014 at 1,200 mg intravenously every 3 weeks. T cells numbered a median of approximately 150,000 in the blood samples. Analyzed time points were 3 weeks (second dose) and 6 weeks after therapy began.

Notes on the study in general: Better survival was predicted by below-median pretreatment blood TCR clonality.

The CDR3 consists of 13 residues. Germline V CDR1 and CDR2: MNHEY, SVGAGI. The V gene lost 8 bases and the J gene lost 2 bases, with 10 bases spanning the gap. This clonotype was obtained from a man over 45 with urothelial cancer. The source was PBMCs, collected around atezolizumab (anti-PD-L1) treatment. This sequence joins TRBV6-5 and TRBJ2-4, with D perhaps matching TRBD2 (7 bases). Here the CDR3 reads CASGGAPKNIQYF. The CDR3 DNA sequence: TGTGCCAGCGGGGGGGCCCCCAAAAACATTCAGTACTTC.